The T cell receptor (beta chain) described here comes from a study of T cells in Graves' hyperthyroidism and ophthalmopathy. The wider study: Sampling of peripheral blood happened at initial diagnosis, prior to any treatment. General study results and limits: In simple terms, a model built on 13 V-J features told ophthalmopathy apart from stable hyperthyroidism. Ophthalmopathy got predicted by the model a median approximately 6.3 months before its onset.

This clonotype has ten or more counts. The target antigen is unknown. TCR beta CDR3 regions were amplified from RNA. The TCR CDR3 was amplified in a first-round RT-PCR using the HTBI primer set. TCRdb reprocessed the multiplex PCR reads with MiXCR, giving one entry per CDR3 protein. This table holds roughly 600,000 distinct CDR3 sequences, around 13% found once. This CDR3 has 14 amino acids. Germline-derived CDR1 and CDR2 are SQVTM and ANQGSEA. V dropped 2 bases and J dropped 3; count of bases not matched to a gene: 6. This clonotype was obtained from a woman aged 45-65 years with Graves' ophthalmopathy. The chain recombines TRBV29-1 with TRBJ2-5; 7 bases are shared with TRBD2. The sequencing input was blood. The CDR3 spells CSVELPLAEETQYF. The DNA of the CDR3 is TGCAGCGTTGAACTCCCCCTAGCGGAAGAGACCCAGTACTTC.